This is a list of T cell receptor beta chains from one sample in a study of blood T cell repertoires in COVID-19. Clones were sequenced by immunoSEQ multiplex PCR, and TCRdb holds only the in-frame ones, with some missing. The sample lists around 480,000 clones, approximately 90% occurring once. The specimen sequenced was PBMCs or T cells enriched from blood (not recorded which). The receptors originated from a woman between 18 and 29 years old who had recovered from COVID-19. Each CDR3 is given with its conserved first and last residue. Each record gives: CDR3 length, J gene, V gene, clone size, D gene, CDR3 protein, CDR3 DNA. The D gene is left open where the match is weak. A clone size is listed for some rows: how often the clone was seen (once, few, many), or a class if it is expanded.

length: 13; J: TRBJ2-3; V: TRBV2; size: -; D: -; CDR3: CASSRESRDTQYF; DNA: TGTGCCAGCAGTCGCGAGAGTAGAGATACGCAGTATTTT
length: 12; J: TRBJ2-2; V: TRBV19; size: -; D: -; CDR3: CASSFQTGELFF; DNA: TGTGCCAGTAGTTTTCAGACCGGGGAGCTGTTTTTT
length: 13; J: TRBJ2-3; V: TRBV5-4; size: -; D: -; CDR3: CASSLSSTDTQYF; DNA: TGTGCCAGCAGCTTGTCAAGCACAGATACGCAGTATTTT
length: 15; J: TRBJ2-7; V: TRBV6-5; size: -; D: -; CDR3: CASSYSGRGLYEQYF; DNA: TGTGCCAGCAGTTACTCGGGCCGGGGGTTGTACGAGCAGTACTTC
length: 14; J: TRBJ2-5; V: TRBV11-2; size: -; D: TRBD2; CDR3: CASRRGGLQETQYF; DNA: TGTGCCAGCAGGCGGGGGGGGCTTCAAGAGACCCAGTACTTC
length: 13; J: TRBJ2-2; V: TRBV10-1; size: -; D: TRBD2; CDR3: CASSESGGFELFF; DNA: TGCGCCAGCAGTGAAAGCGGGGGATTTGAGCTGTTTTTT
length: 11; J: TRBJ2-5; V: TRBV3-1/TRBV3-2; size: -; D: TRBD1; CDR3: CATRQGETQYF; DNA: TGTGCCACCAGACAGGGGGAGACCCAGTACTTC
length: 16; J: TRBJ1-2; V: TRBV18; size: -; D: -; CDR3: CASSPEGVFAVYGYTF; DNA: TGTGCCAGCTCACCGGAAGGGGTTTTTGCGGTCTATGGCTACACCTTC
length: 14; J: TRBJ2-7; V: TRBV5-1; size: -; D: -; CDR3: CASSMTGNSYEQYF; DNA: TGCGCCAGCAGCATGACAGGTAACTCCTACGAGCAGTACTTC
length: 15; J: TRBJ2-1; V: TRBV7-8; size: -; D: -; CDR3: CASSLPSARLNEQFF; DNA: TGTGCCAGCAGCTTACCGTCTGCTAGACTCAATGAGCAGTTCTTC
length: 13; J: TRBJ2-7; V: TRBV19; size: -; D: -; CDR3: CASSNRGTYEQYF; DNA: TGTGCCAGTAGTAATCGCGGAACCTACGAGCAGTACTTC
length: 17; J: TRBJ2-4; V: TRBV4-1; size: -; D: -; CDR3: CASSLSRDGMAKNIQYF; DNA: TGCGCCAGCAGCCTTTCCCGAGACGGGATGGCCAAAAACATTCAGTACTTC
length: 14; J: TRBJ2-3; V: TRBV19; size: -; D: -; CDR3: CASEKTSLGDTQYF; DNA: TGTGCCAGCGAGAAAACTAGTCTTGGAGATACGCAGTATTTT
length: 17; J: TRBJ1-1; V: TRBV27; size: -; D: TRBD1; CDR3: CASSLNSGTGDIAEAFF; DNA: TGTGCCAGCAGTTTAAACTCCGGGACAGGGGATATTGCTGAAGCTTTCTTT
length: 13; J: TRBJ1-2; V: TRBV6-5; size: -; D: TRBD1; CDR3: CASSVDRNYGYTF; DNA: TGTGCCAGCAGCGTGGACAGGAACTATGGCTACACCTTC
length: 14; J: TRBJ1-5; V: TRBV7-2; size: -; D: TRBD1; CDR3: CASSLGQGSQPQHF; DNA: TGTGCCAGCAGCTTGGGACAGGGCTCTCAGCCCCAGCATTTT
length: 15; J: TRBJ2-1; V: TRBV4-1; size: -; D: TRBD2; CDR3: CASSLIAGSYNEQFF; DNA: TGCGCCAGCAGTCTTATAGCGGGCTCCTACAATGAGCAGTTCTTC
length: 16; J: TRBJ2-1; V: TRBV10-3; size: -; D: TRBD2; CDR3: CAISDPGRGGSDEQFF; DNA: TGTGCCATCAGTGACCCCGGGCGGGGGGGTAGCGATGAGCAGTTCTTC
length: 17; J: TRBJ1-1; V: TRBV11-2; size: -; D: -; CDR3: CASSSFFLDTQGTEAFF; DNA: TGTGCCAGCAGCTCCTTCTTCCTGGACACACAAGGGACTGAAGCTTTCTTT
length: 13; J: TRBJ2-5; V: TRBV5-1; size: -; D: -; CDR3: CASSFEDRETQYF; DNA: TGCGCCAGCAGCTTCGAGGACAGAGAGACCCAGTACTTC
length: 15; J: TRBJ1-5; V: TRBV5-1; size: -; D: TRBD1; CDR3: CASRPGTGTNQPQHF; DNA: TGCGCCAGCAGGCCCGGGACAGGGACAAATCAGCCCCAGCATTTT
length: 11; J: TRBJ2-7; V: TRBV30; size: -; D: -; CDR3: CAWSTSYEQYF; DNA: TGTGCCTGGAGTACCAGCTACGAGCAGTACTTC
length: 14; J: TRBJ2-1; V: TRBV10-3; size: -; D: -; CDR3: CAINGAGPFNEQFF; DNA: TGTGCCATCAATGGGGCGGGGCCTTTCAATGAGCAGTTCTTC
length: 14; J: TRBJ1-1; V: TRBV29-1; size: -; D: -; CDR3: CSGEKEGGNTEAFF; DNA: TGCAGCGGCGAAAAGGAAGGGGGGAACACTGAAGCTTTCTTT
length: 15; J: TRBJ2-1; V: TRBV3-1/TRBV3-2; size: -; D: TRBD2; CDR3: CASSPSWSGGNEQFF; DNA: TGTGCCAGCAGCCCTTCCTGGAGCGGGGGTAATGAGCAGTTCTTC
length: 16; J: TRBJ1-3; V: TRBV5-1; size: -; D: -; CDR3: CASSLAMGASGNTIYF; DNA: TGCGCCAGCAGCTTGGCTATGGGAGCCTCTGGAAACACCATATATTTT
length: 14; J: TRBJ1-2; V: TRBV7-9; size: -; D: -; CDR3: CASSLEGLREGYTF; DNA: TGTGCCAGCAGCTTGGAGGGGTTGCGGGAAGGCTACACCTTC
length: 16; J: TRBJ2-3; V: TRBV4-2; size: -; D: TRBD2; CDR3: CASSQDPGGGTDTQYF; DNA: TGTGCCAGCAGCCAAGACCCGGGGGGGGGCACAGATACGCAGTATTTT
length: 11; J: TRBJ2-7; V: TRBV5-6; size: -; D: -; CDR3: CASSFRDEQYF; DNA: TGTGCCAGCAGCTTTCGTGACGAGCAGTACTTC
length: 11; J: TRBJ1-1; V: TRBV29-1; size: -; D: -; CDR3: CSVVTGPEAFF; DNA: TGCAGCGTCGTGACAGGACCTGAAGCTTTCTTT
length: 13; J: TRBJ2-7; V: TRBV4-2; size: -; D: -; CDR3: CASSLLEGAEQYF; DNA: TGTGCCAGCAGCCTCCTGGAGGGGGCCGAGCAGTACTTC
length: 12; J: TRBJ1-6; V: TRBV30; size: few; D: TRBD1; CDR3: CASRDRYSPLHF; DNA: TGTGCCTCCCGGGACAGGTATTCGCCCCTCCACTTT
length: 17; J: TRBJ2-1; V: TRBV6-4; size: -; D: -; CDR3: CASSGGGQDHSYNEQFF; DNA: TGTGCCAGCAGTGGTGGAGGGCAGGACCACTCCTACAATGAGCAGTTCTTC
length: 13; J: TRBJ1-2; V: TRBV30; size: once; D: TRBD1; CDR3: CACRHRGQGGYTF; DNA: TGTGCCTGCCGGCACAGGGGGCAAGGTGGCTACACCTTC
length: 14; J: TRBJ2-7; V: TRBV7-2; size: -; D: -; CDR3: CASSPMERLYEQYF; DNA: TGTGCCAGCAGCCCTATGGAGCGACTCTACGAGCAGTACTTC
length: 16; J: TRBJ2-1; V: TRBV5-1; size: -; D: TRBD2; CDR3: CASSSSSGGAGNEQFF; DNA: TGCGCCAGCAGCTCTTCAAGCGGGGGGGCCGGGAATGAGCAGTTCTTC
length: 13; J: TRBJ1-1; V: TRBV19; size: -; D: -; CDR3: CASRKRMNTEAFF; DNA: TGTGCCAGTAGGAAGCGAATGAACACTGAAGCTTTCTTT
length: 13; J: TRBJ1-2; V: TRBV7-3; size: -; D: TRBD1; CDR3: CASSPTGGDGYTF; DNA: TGTGCCAGCAGCCCTACAGGGGGCGATGGCTACACCTTC
length: 17; J: TRBJ2-7; V: TRBV3-1/TRBV3-2; size: -; D: TRBD2; CDR3: CASVVWEGKGETYEQYF; DNA: TGTGCCAGCGTAGTCTGGGAGGGAAAGGGAGAAACCTACGAGCAGTACTTC
length: 12; J: TRBJ2-5; V: TRBV11-3; size: -; D: -; CDR3: CASSVRGGTQYF; DNA: TGTGCCAGCAGCGTTAGGGGGGGGACCCAGTACTTC
length: 18; J: TRBJ2-5; V: TRBV4-2; size: -; D: -; CDR3: CASSQEPDLAGEQETQYF; DNA: TGTGCCAGCAGCCAAGAACCCGATTTGGCGGGTGAACAAGAGACCCAGTACTTC
length: 14; J: TRBJ1-1; V: TRBV5-6; size: -; D: -; CDR3: CASSLTDMNTEAFF; DNA: TGTGCCAGCAGCTTGACAGACATGAACACTGAAGCTTTCTTT
length: 13; J: TRBJ1-5; V: TRBV28; size: -; D: TRBD1; CDR3: CASSFRGEQPQHF; DNA: TGTGCCAGCAGTTTCAGGGGGGAACAGCCCCAGCATTTT
length: 15; J: TRBJ2-1; V: TRBV27; size: -; D: TRBD2; CDR3: CASSLRGGPLIEQFF; DNA: TGTGCCAGCAGTTTACGGGGGGGCCCCTTAATCGAGCAGTTCTTC
length: 15; J: TRBJ2-2; V: TRBV7-8; size: -; D: -; CDR3: CASSLEPGATGELFF; DNA: TGTGCCAGCAGCTTAGAACCAGGGGCCACCGGGGAGCTGTTTTTT
length: 14; J: TRBJ2-7; V: TRBV5-1; size: -; D: TRBD1; CDR3: CASVPGQGSDEQYF; DNA: TGCGCCAGCGTACCGGGACAGGGTTCCGATGAGCAGTACTTC
length: 15; J: TRBJ1-1; V: TRBV19; size: few; D: -; CDR3: CASSITGGQLLNAFF; DNA: TGTGCCAGTAGTATAACCGGGGGGCAACTCTTGAATGCTTTCTTT
length: 14; J: TRBJ2-1; V: TRBV3-1/TRBV3-2; size: -; D: TRBD2; CDR3: CASSQGDSGGAWVF; DNA: TGTGCCAGCAGCCAAGGGGATAGCGGGGGGGCTTGGGTCTTC
length: 17; J: TRBJ1-6; V: TRBV24-1; size: -; D: -; CDR3: CATSVYLDPDNNSPLHF; DNA: TGTGCCACCAGTGTATACTTAGATCCCGACAATAATTCACCCCTCCACTTT
length: 13; J: TRBJ2-5; V: TRBV18; size: -; D: TRBD1; CDR3: CASTHTGEETQYF; DNA: TGTGCCAGCACCCATACAGGGGAAGAGACCCAGTACTTC
length: 14; J: TRBJ2-3; V: TRBV19; size: -; D: TRBD1; CDR3: CASSSSGGTDTQYF; DNA: TGTGCCAGTAGTTCTTCAGGGGGAACAGATACGCAGTATTTT
length: 16; J: TRBJ2-2; V: TRBV3-1/TRBV3-2; size: -; D: TRBD1; CDR3: CASSPSGQGSAGELFF; DNA: TGTGCCAGCAGCCCCTCGGGACAGGGTAGCGCCGGGGAGCTGTTTTTT
length: 16; J: TRBJ2-2; V: TRBV5-1; size: -; D: TRBD2; CDR3: CASSLAPGGASGELFF; DNA: TGCGCCAGCAGCTTGGCCCCGGGGGGGGCGTCCGGGGAGCTGTTTTTT